This T cell receptor (beta chain) was retrieved from a study of blood T cell repertoires in COVID-19. Clones were read by immunoSEQ multiplex PCR, and TCRdb kept only the in-frame ones, dropping some. The table has 300,000 to 400,000 clones, about 86% seen once. Trimming left V 5 bases short and J 7 bases short, with 18 bases between. The germline gives CDR1 MNHEY, CDR2 SVGAGI. This CDR3 region has 15 residues. The receptor was derived from a woman aged 40 to 50 with acute COVID-19. V is TRBV6-5 and J is TRBJ1-5; TRBD1 is a possible D gene (5 bases). The specimen was PBMCs or T cells enriched from blood (not recorded which). The CDR3 spells CASSTLPSQGQPQHF. The CDR3 coding sequence is TGTGCCAGCAGTACCCTCCCTTCGCAGGGCCAGCCCCAGCATTTT.